The T cell receptor beta chain under discussion was sequenced for a study of STAT5B mutations in CD4+ large granular lymphocyte leukemia. Healthy controls were blood donor buffy coats. Study results and caveats: Without putative leukemic clones, patient CD4-sorted repertoires remained more clonal than healthy CD4+ repertoires. No patients shared main leukemic clonotypes, though around 24% appeared at low frequency elsewhere. Compared with healthy controls (2/35), patient top clones favored TRBV06 (8/27).

Germline loops: CDR1 MGHRA, CDR2 YSYEKL. The V and J ends lost 5 bases and 4 bases respectively, with 15 bases between them. This CDR3 is 15 amino acids long. This clone was seen a handful of times. The antigen is not known. The repertoire was sequenced with immunoSEQ multiplex PCR; TCRdb's copy has only in-frame clones and lacks some. The sample yields tens of thousands of clones, 74% seen once. The sequence derives from a human donor in good health. This sequence joins TRBV4-1 and TRBJ1-3; D gene uncertain. The specimen sequenced was CD4+ T cells from blood buffy coats. The CDR3 bases are TGCGCCAGCAGCTCCTCGGCGAGTTCGGGAAACACCATATATTTT. Translating it yields CASSSSASSGNTIYF.